This TCR beta chain appears in the sequencing data of a study of blood T cell repertoires in COVID-19. After removal of 5 bases from V and 3 bases from J, the junction contained 4 bases not matched to a gene. Germline-derived CDR1 and CDR2 are MNHEY and SVGAGI. This CDR3 region has 14 residues. This clone was found once. The assay was immunoSEQ multiplex PCR, and TCRdb's table has in-frame clones only and misses some. The data hold roughly 380,000 clones, with around 87% observed a single time. The TCR originated in a man under 40 who had recovered from COVID-19. V and J are TRBV6-5 and TRBJ1-1; the match to TRBD1 covers 9 bases. Sequencing was carried out using PBMCs or T cells enriched from blood (not recorded which). CDR3 bases: TGTGCCAGCAGTAAGGGACAGGGCCACACTGAAGCTTTCTTT. Amino acids: CASSKGQGHTEAFF.